These 24 T cell receptor beta chains came from one sample sequenced in a study of CD8+CD57+ T cells in acquired aplastic anemia. TCR beta VDJ and CDR3 were profiled, and genomic DNA was the template. TCRdb processed the reads anew with MiXCR; each CDR3 protein has one entry. The sample carries about 150,000 distinct CDR3 sequences, less than 60% recorded once. Before being chosen for sequencing, patients had shown CD8+CD57+ cell expansion by flow cytometry. Sequencing used sorted CD4+, CD8+, or CD8+CD57+ T cells (not recorded which) from PBMCs. The receptors shown here come from a human donor with aplastic anemia.

The chain combines TRBV10-3 with TRBJ1-2, with D perhaps matching TRBD1 (6 bases). Germline V gene data show CDR1 as ENHRY and CDR2 as SYGVKD. V was trimmed by 7 bases and J by 0 bases, leaving 9 bases between them. The CDR3 contains 13 residues. The CDR3 is CAITTGPNYGYTF. DNA of the CDR3: TGTGCCATCACTACAGGGCCTAACTATGGCTACACCTTC.

As to this clonotype: Given the absence of the conserved phenylalanine or tryptophan at the CDR3 end, a read error is likely. This sequence joins TRBV11-1 and TRBJ2-1; TRBD2 might be the D (6 bases). V was clipped by 5 bases and J by 4 bases, with 21 bases between them. The CDR3 is made up of 17 amino acids. Germline CDR1 and CDR2: SGHAT and FQDESV (reference sequence). For the CDR3, the DNA is TGTGCCAGCAGCCCCACAGTAGGAGGGATCACGTACAATGAGCAGTTCCTC. Translated, it gives CASSPTVGGITYNEQFL.

This clonotype was seen repeatedly, ten times or more. CDR3 in DNA: TGTGCCAGCAGCTTACTCGGGGACAATTCCTACGAGCAGTACTTC. This gives the protein CASSLLGDNSYEQYF. V gene TRBV5-5 combines with J gene TRBJ2-7, with D maybe TRBD1 (6 bases). Trimming cost V 2 bases and J 1 base, with 13 bases left between them. Germline CDR1 reads SGHKS; CDR2 reads YYEKEE (reference sequence). This CDR3 is built from 15 residues.

V usage is TRBV2 and J usage is TRBJ2-7; no clear D gene. This CDR3 comprises 14 residues. Trimming took 7 bases from V and 3 from J, leaving 16 bases between them. The germline V gene has CDR1 SNHLY and CDR2 FYNNEI. This CDR3 reads CASNILGSGYEQYF. The CDR3 DNA reads as TGTGCCAGCAACATTTTGGGGTCAGGCTACGAGCAGTACTTC.

This clonotype showed up many times. The J gene is TRBJ2-1, the V gene TRBV20-1, with a tentative D call TRBD1 (5 bases). Germline CDR1 reads DFQATT; CDR2 reads SNEGSKA (reference sequence). CDR3 length: 14 residues. The ends were cut back, 5 bases at V and 7 bases at J, with 18 bases in the middle. This chain's CDR3 is CSAVDWGLGNEQFF. The CDR3 DNA reads as TGCAGTGCTGTCGACTGGGGCTTAGGGAATGAGCAGTTCTTC.

This clonotype was observed a few times. The V call is TRBV2, the J call TRBJ2-1; no clear D gene. The germline CDR1 and CDR2 sequences are SNHLY and FYNNEI. V was clipped by 10 bases and J by 6 bases, with 16 bases between them. This CDR3 has 13 amino acids. CDR3 DNA sequence: TGTGCCAAGATGTCGCCGAACTTCAATGAGCAGTTCTTC. Translated: CAKMSPNFNEQFF.

The V and J genes are TRBV10-3 and TRBJ2-7; no clear D gene. This CDR3 spans 13 amino acids. V was clipped by 7 bases and J by 5 bases, with 15 bases between them. The germline V gene encodes CDR1 ENHRY and CDR2 SYGVKD. The CDR3: CAITAGSVDEQYF. The CDR3 DNA follows: TGTGCCATCACGGCAGGCAGTGTCGACGAGCAGTACTTC.

The chain joins TRBV20-1 to TRBJ2-7; 14 bases fit TRBD2. V lost 3 bases, J lost 11 bases, and 6 bases stayed unmatched. The CDR3 contains 13 residues. Germline V gene lookup returns CDR1 DFQATT and CDR2 SNEGSKA (reference sequence). The CDR3 sequence: CSASRGTSGRKYV. CDR3 DNA: TGCAGTGCTAGTCGCGGGACTAGCGGGAGAAAGTACGTC.

This clonotype was counted ten times or more. The gene calls are TRBV7-6 and TRBJ1-3, with a weak D call TRBD1 (5 bases). Trimming pared 7 bases from V and 0 bases from J, leaving 10 bases between. This CDR3 is 14 amino acids long. Germline V gives CDR1 SGHVS, CDR2 FNYEAQ. CDR3 in amino acids: CASTRGDSGNTIYF. In DNA, the CDR3 is TGTGCCAGCACCCGGGGGGACTCTGGAAACACCATATATTTT.

This clonotype was seen a single time. A much larger clonotype is one base distant, so this may be a read error. The V call is TRBV5-1, the J call TRBJ2-2; 7 bases map to TRBD2. CDR3 length: 16 amino acids. Germline lookup yields CDR1 SGHRS and CDR2 YFSETQ. The ends lost 4 bases at V and 2 bases at J; junction bases unmatched: 8. CDR3 sequence (DNA): TGCGCCAGCAGCCAGCGGGACGGTAAAAACACCGGGGAGCTGTTTTTT. Translated: CASSQRDGKNTGELFF.

The chain couples TRBV27 to TRBJ2-2, with D maybe TRBD1 (5 bases). This CDR3 comprises 15 residues. CDR1 is MNHEY and CDR2 is SMNVEV in the germline V gene (reference sequence). Trimming removed 5 bases at V and 2 bases at J, with 12 bases between. The CDR3 loop reads CASSAHQGNTGELFF. As DNA, the CDR3 is TGTGCCAGCAGTGCGCACCAGGGAAACACCGGGGAGCTGTTTTTT.

This clonotype came up a few times. The rearrangement uses TRBV4-2 and TRBJ2-5; 13 bases line up with TRBD2. This CDR3 spans 15 amino acids. Unmatched junction bases numbered 6, after V lost 6 bases and J lost 5 bases. Germline CDR1 and CDR2: LGHNA and YNFKEQ. CDR3 bases: TGTGCCAGCAGGTTGACTAGCGGGGGGCAGGAGACCCAGTACTTC. This codes for CASRLTSGGQETQYF.

DNA of the CDR3: TGTGCCAGCAGTGAAGCGGCGGGCGCCTATAATTCACCCCTCCACTTT. Amino acids: CASSEAAGAYNSPLHF. This chain joins TRBV25-1 and TRBJ1-6; no firm D call. The CDR3 spans 16 residues. CDR1 is MGHDK, CDR2 SYGVNS, per germline. V dropped 2 bases and J dropped 2 bases, with 10 bases sitting between them.

The chain carries TRBV29-1 and TRBJ1-2; the D is unclear. Trimming shortened V by 7 bases and J by 5 bases, and 11 bases separated the two germline ends. Per the germline V gene, CDR1 is SQVTM and CDR2 is ANQGSEA. The CDR3 extends over 11 amino acids. CDR3 amino acids: CSADTEYGYTF. The CDR3 DNA is TGCAGCGCTGACACCGAATATGGCTACACCTTC.

In its sample, this clonotype was seen many times. The rearrangement joins TRBV7-9 to TRBJ2-5; 8 positions agree with TRBD2. Losses at the gene ends were 1 base for V and 1 base for J; bases not matched to a gene: 8. The CDR3 is 17 amino acids. CDR1 is SEHNR, CDR2 FQNEAQ, per germline (reference sequence). CDR3 coding DNA: TGTGCCAGCAGCTTAGGCTCGGCGGGGGGACCCCAAGAGACCCAGTACTTC. Encoded protein: CASSLGSAGGPQETQYF.

This clonotype was counted at least ten times. The V gene is TRBV7-8, the J gene TRBJ1-6; D remains unclear. The germline V gene has CDR1 SGHVS and CDR2 FQNEAQ. V dropped 5 bases and J dropped 9 bases, with 11 bases sitting between them. This CDR3 has 13 residues. In DNA form, the CDR3 reads TGTGCCAGCAGCCCCAGAGAGACTTCACCCCTCCACTTT. Translation: CASSPRETSPLHF.

Notes on this clonotype: This may be a read error, as it is one base from a much larger clone. The genes are TRBV5-4 and TRBJ2-5; D might be TRBD1 (6 bases). The germline V gene has CDR1 SGHNT and CDR2 YYREEE (reference sequence). This CDR3 spans 15 amino acids. Here the CDR3 reads CAGSLAQGNQETQYF. In DNA form, the CDR3 reads TGTGCCGGCAGCTTGGCTCAGGGGAACCAAGAGACCCAGTACTTC.

Points on this clonotype: A much larger clone differs by one base, so this may be a read error. This chain uses TRBV7-2 with TRBJ2-7, with 14 bases aligning to TRBD2. CDR1 and CDR2 (germline): SGHTA, FQGNSA. This CDR3 has 15 residues. The V segment lost 3 bases and the J segment 3 bases; nucleotides outside the gene matches: 1. CDR3 amino acids: CASSLTSGGVYEQYV. For the CDR3, the DNA is TGTGCCAGCAGCTTGACTAGCGGGGGGGTCTACGAGCAGTACGTC.

There are many counts of this clonotype. The chain recombines TRBV19 with TRBJ1-5; D not resolved. The CDR3 spans 14 residues. CDR1 is LNHDA and CDR2 is SQIVND in the germline V gene (reference sequence). Trimming removed 7 bases from V and 0 bases from J, with 10 bases in between. CDR3 loop: CASKIPYSNQPQHF. The CDR3, as DNA: TGTGCCAGTAAGATACCTTATAGCAATCAGCCCCAGCATTTT.

This clonotype is a singleton in its sample. The rearrangement links TRBV10-2 to TRBJ1-2, with D perhaps matching TRBD1 (5 bases). Germline V gives CDR1 WSHSY, CDR2 SAAADI. V was clipped by 4 bases and J by 7 bases, with 10 bases between them. The CDR3 has 12 residues. The DNA of the CDR3 is TGCGCCAGCAGTGTGCAGGGACGTGGCTACACCTTC. Translated: CASSVQGRGYTF.

This chain joins TRBV29-1 and TRBJ1-2; 9 bases are a match to TRBD1. The CDR3 has 14 residues. V was pared by 6 bases and J by 3 bases, with 8 bases of the junction left unmatched. Germline-derived CDR1 and CDR2 are SQVTM and ANQGSEA. As DNA, the CDR3 is TGCAGCGTCGTCGGGACAGGGAATGACTATGGCTACACCTTC. Protein: CSVVGTGNDYGYTF. The whole variable domain, remainder taken from reference TRBV29-1 and TRBJ1-2, is SAVISQKPSRDICQRGTSLTIQCQVDSQVTMMFWYRQQPGQSLTLIATANQGSEATYESGFVIDKFPISRPNLTFSTLTVSNMSPEDSSIYLCSVVGTGNDYGYTFGSGTRLTVV.

The V call is TRBV7-2, the J call TRBJ1-6, with 10 nucleotides matching TRBD1. The CDR3 sequence is 15 residues long. Losses at the gene ends were 5 bases for V and 10 bases for J; bases not matched to a gene: 8. The germline gives CDR1 SGHTA, CDR2 FQGNSA. The chain's CDR3 is CASSVRQGARSPLHF. The CDR3 bases are TGTGCCAGCAGCGTACGACAGGGGGCACGCTCACCCCTCCACTTT.

CDR3 loop: CSARQGDNYGYTF. The CDR3 coding sequence is TGCAGTGCTAGACAGGGAGACAACTATGGCTACACCTTC. This chain joins TRBV20-1 and TRBJ1-2, with D perhaps TRBD1 (5 bases). Germline lookup yields CDR1 DFQATT and CDR2 SNEGSKA (reference sequence). V dropped 2 bases and J dropped 2 bases, with 9 bases sitting between them. The CDR3 has 13 amino acids.

This clonotype was seen at least ten times. The chain joins TRBV12-3 or TRBV12-4 to TRBJ2-2, with 8 bases matching TRBD2. The CDR3 runs to 15 residues. After removal of 5 bases from V and 6 bases from J, the junction contained 8 bases not matched to a gene. The CDR3 DNA follows: TGTGCCAGCAGTCTCCGCGGGGGGCAGGCCGGGGAGCTGTTTTTT. As protein: CASSLRGGQAGELFF.